This TCR beta chain was identified during a study of blood T cell repertoires in COVID-19 (dated by TCRdb to the early 2020s). Notes on the research overall: Collaborator samples came from the United States, Italy and Spain and covered acute and convalescent phases of COVID-19. The material from the prospective study consisted of cDNA or gDNA derived from T cells, B-cell-depleted T cells, or PBMCs. Subjects who had been exposed to COVID-19, were actively infected with it, or had recovered from it provided the deeply sampled blood TCRbeta repertoires that made up the dataset. The repertoires were made available in a free public database intended to serve as a resource for research on the immune response to SARS-CoV-2. The samples were drawn from the first 160 participants of the ongoing ImmuneRACE study and from 1,200 or so subjects provided by 6 global collaborators. Nearly every sample came with metadata listing a de-identified subject ID, COVID-19 status, age in years and sex. Where HLA class I and class II types were available, the types were taken from metadata supplied by the sample provider, not from assay-based typing.

The immunoSEQ Assay, a bias-controlled multiplex PCR, was used to amplify TCRbeta CDR3 regions from genomic DNA. As for the original processing: The number of nucleated cells in each sample was estimated from the amplification of reference gene primers within the assay. To quantify the absolute abundance of each unique TCRbeta CDR3 rearrangement, sequence reads were collapsed and filtered. Productive Simpson clonality was computed per sample as the square root of Simpson's diversity index over productive rearrangements. The table comes from immuneACCESS by way of TCRdb, which keeps in-frame sequences with V and J called. Part of the clones is missing from these tables; in studies checked, under half for an unresolved V gene and the rest for unknown reasons. The V and J calls and clone size come from that table; D and trimming were worked out from the DNA. The sample yields 200,000 to 250,000 clones; around 89% were counted once. The ten largest account for 3.5% of the sample.

From the germline V gene, CDR1 is MNHEY and CDR2 is SVGAGI. The CDR3 sequence holds 15 residues, the cysteine and phenylalanine included. CDR3 DNA only is kept here, 45 bases in frame from base 1. V ends up 5 bases short and J 5 bases short, with an unmatched junction base count of 11. Broad study findings and their caveats: Clinical and demographic metadata were provided uncurated, with the amount varying by source and participant.

A note on this clone: Its antigen is unknown. No qualities accompany the bases; no much larger clone lies one base away.

Enrolling through a virtual design, the prospective study's participants ranged in age from roughly 18 to 95 years and lived across 24 United States geographic areas. To assign participants to cohorts, the prospective study relied on clinical history that participants themselves reported in a screening survey and a study questionnaire. In the prospective study, whole blood, serum and a nasopharyngeal or oropharyngeal swab were collected from each participant by mobile phlebotomists. Over a roughly 2-month period, participants in the prospective study had the option of providing additional blood draws and questionnaires. Prospective study blood samples were shipped either frozen or at room temperature before DNA extraction.

Sequencing was done on a sample of PBMCs or T cells enriched from blood (not recorded which). The clonotype originates from a woman aged 18 to 35 in a cohort exposed to, infected with or recovered from COVID-19 (not recorded which). Recombination joined TRBV6-5 with TRBJ1-1; 7 nucleotides in the junction match TRBD1. The DNA reads TGTGCCAGCAGTATTGGGGGGCCAGGGGGGACTGAAGCTTTCTTT. Its protein reads: CASSIGGPGGTEAFF.